The TCR beta chain under discussion was sequenced for a study of blood T cell repertoires in COVID-19. The overall study: The United States, Italy and Spain provided the acute and convalescent COVID-19 samples. PBMCs, B-cell-depleted T cells, or T cells were the source of the cDNA or gDNA that made up the material.

Germline lookup yields CDR1 MNHEY and CDR2 SVGAGI. The CDR3 covers 16 residues. V was pared by 2 bases and J by 3 bases, with 5 bases of the junction left unmatched. Libraries were prepared by immunoSEQ multiplex PCR; TCRdb keeps only in-frame clonotypes and omits some of them. The sample includes 150,000 or so clones, around 85% of them seen just once. This clone has only a few counts. The sequence was obtained from a woman of 80 years or more with acute or convalescent COVID-19. The sequencing sample was made of peripheral blood. This chain connects TRBV6-5 to TRBJ2-1; 9 bases are a match to TRBD1. The CDR3 bases are TGTGCCAGCAGTTACCGGTCGACAGGGGGCTACAATGAGCAGTTCTTC. This gives the protein CASSYRSTGGYNEQFF.